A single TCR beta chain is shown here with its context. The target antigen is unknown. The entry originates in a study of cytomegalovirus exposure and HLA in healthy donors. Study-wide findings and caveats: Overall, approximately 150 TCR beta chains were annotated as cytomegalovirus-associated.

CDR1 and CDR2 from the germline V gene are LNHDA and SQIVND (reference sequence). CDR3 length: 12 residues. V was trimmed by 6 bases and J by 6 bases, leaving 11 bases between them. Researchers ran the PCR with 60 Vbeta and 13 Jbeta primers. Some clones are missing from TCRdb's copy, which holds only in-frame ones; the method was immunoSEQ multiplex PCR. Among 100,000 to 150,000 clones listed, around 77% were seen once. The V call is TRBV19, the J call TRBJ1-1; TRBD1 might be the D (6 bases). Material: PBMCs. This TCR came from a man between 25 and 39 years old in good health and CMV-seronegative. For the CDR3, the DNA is TGTGCCAGTAGATCAGGGGCCTCTGAAGCTTTCTTT. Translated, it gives CASRSGASEAFF.